This T cell receptor beta chain was recorded in a study of immune evolution from preneoplasia to lung adenocarcinoma. Whole-study context: HLA loss of heterozygosity: less than 9% AIS, around 16% MIA, around 35% ADC, none AAH. General study findings and limits: Highest clonality occurred in KRAS-mutant, not EGFR-mutant or double wild-type, nodules.

Clones were read by immunoSEQ multiplex PCR, and TCRdb kept only the in-frame ones, dropping some. The repertoire holds some 4,000 clones, about nine tenths seen once, with about 2.4% in the top ten. Germline values: CDR1 SGHNT, CDR2 YYREEE (reference sequence). This CDR3 has 14 residues. V shed 4 bases, J shed 6 bases, and the junction held 5 bases outside the gene matches. Concerning this clone: The antigen is not known.

The sequence was collected from a person aged 60-79 years with lung adenocarcinoma. Specimen: FFPE lung adenocarcinoma in situ tissue. The chain uses TRBV5-4 and TRBJ1-5; 9 bases line up with TRBD1. CDR3 residues: CASSQQGAGQPQHF. The CDR3 nucleotides read TGTGCCAGCAGCCAACAGGGGGCCGGTCAGCCCCAGCATTTT.